The clone carrying this T cell receptor (beta chain) was recorded at least ten times. These data are taken from a study of Graves' ophthalmopathy and Graves' hyperthyroidism. RNA transcripts were the source from which TCR beta CDR3 regions were amplified. HTBI primers served in a first-round RT-PCR, which a second-round multiplex PCR followed. TCRdb analysed the multiplex PCR reads with MiXCR anew, one entry per CDR3 protein. This sample has about 600,000 distinct CDR3 sequences, with about 40% found just once. The sequencing input was peripheral blood or thyroid tissue (not recorded which). The source of this sequence is an adult man with Graves' hyperthyroidism.

Here the CDR3 reads CASSPSYQETQYF. As DNA, the CDR3 is TGTGCCAGCTCACCAAGCTACCAAGAGACCCAGTACTTC. This rearrangement joins TRBV18 to TRBJ2-5; D gene uncertain. Germline V gene data show CDR1 as KGHSH and CDR2 as LQKENI. This CDR3 is 13 amino acids long. Trimming shortened V by 2 bases and J by 0 bases, and 4 bases separated the two germline ends.